The 11 T cell receptor beta chains given below trace back to one sample, sequenced in a study of CD8 T cells in ankylosing spondylitis. TCRdb reprocessed the 5' RACE reads via MiXCR and lists one record per CDR3 protein. The data hold about 130,000 distinct CDR3 sequences, with about 6.4% observed a single time. Material for sequencing was blood, either unsorted or a sorted T cell fraction (not recorded which). These receptors were obtained from a male donor with ankylosing spondylitis or in good health (not recorded which).

This rearrangement joins TRBV4-2 to TRBJ2-2; D gene ambiguous. CDR1 LGHNA and CDR2 YNFKEQ come from the germline V gene. The germline V and J ends were trimmed by 10 bases and 11 bases, with 17 bases remaining between them. There are 12 residues in the CDR3. The CDR3 nucleotides are TGTGCCATGAGCCCCGGGCTCCTAGAGCTGTTTTTT. This encodes CAMSPGLLELFF.

The sample holds many counts of this clonotype. This sequence joins TRBV7-8 and TRBJ1-3; D remains ambiguous. V was shortened by 5 bases and J by 4 bases, with 12 bases between the two germline ends. Germline V gene lookup returns CDR1 SGHVS and CDR2 FQNEAQ. The CDR3 loop spans 14 amino acids. CDR3 sequence (DNA): TGTGCCAGCAGCGGATCGACACAGGGAAACACCATATATTTT. Its translation: CASSGSTQGNTIYF. The full variable domain, completed using reference TRBV7-8 and TRBJ1-3, is GAGVSQSPRYKVAKRGQDVALRCDPISGHVSLFWYQQALGQGPEFLTYFQNEAQLDKSGLPSDRFFAERPEGSVSTLKIQRTQQEDSAVYLCASSGSTQGNTIYFGEGSWLTVV.

This clonotype was counted many times. The J gene is TRBJ2-7, the V gene TRBV18; no clear D. CDR3 length: 13 amino acids. Trimming pared 2 bases from V and 2 bases from J, leaving 7 bases between. In germline, CDR1 is KGHSH, CDR2 LQKENI. CDR3 region: CASSPTQAYEQYF. The DNA of the CDR3 is TGTGCCAGCTCACCAACCCAGGCCTACGAGCAGTACTTC.

This clonotype has a count of ten or more. J is TRBJ1-2 and V is TRBV7-2; 7 bases are shared with TRBD1. The CDR3 totals 13 residues. Germline CDR1 reads SGHTA; CDR2 reads FQGNSA. V was clipped by 4 bases and J by 7 bases; unmatched bases: 6. CDR3 sequence: CASSSQGGSGYTF. The CDR3 nucleotides are TGTGCCAGCAGCTCCCAGGGGGGCAGTGGCTACACCTTC.

At least ten counts were recorded for this clonotype. V gene TRBV10-3 combines with J gene TRBJ1-5, with D unresolved. The CDR3 length is 13 residues. Trimming took 3 bases from V and 8 from J, leaving 11 bases between them. Per germline, CDR1 ENHRY and CDR2 SYGVKD. CDR3 nucleotide sequence: TGTGCCATCAGTGATAAGGGTGGCGAGCCCCAGCATTTT. Protein sequence: CAISDKGGEPQHF.

This clonotype was detected many times. The chain recombines TRBV9 with TRBJ2-7; D is possibly TRBD1 (5 bases). Germline-derived CDR1 and CDR2 are SGDLS and YYNGEE. The CDR3 length is 14 residues. The V end was cut by 4 bases, the J end by 2 bases, with 13 bases between. CDR3 sequence (DNA): TGTGCCAGCAGCCCCAAGGACATTACCTACGAGCAGTACTTC. It is translated as CASSPKDITYEQYF.

This clonotype was counted ten times or more. The chain is built from TRBV25-1 and TRBJ2-7; D is unresolved. The CDR3 sequence is 14 residues long. The V and J ends lost 7 bases and 5 bases respectively, with 18 bases between them. Germline V gene sequence: CDR1 MGHDK, CDR2 SYGVNS. The CDR3, as DNA: TGTGCCAGCACCAAGGCCAGTAAGGGCGACGAGCAGTACTTC. Amino acids: CASTKASKGDEQYF.

In its sample, this clonotype was seen many times. The V gene is TRBV5-1, the J gene TRBJ2-2, with no clear D. Trimming stripped 1 base from V and 6 bases from J, with 10 bases between. The V gene's germline CDR1 is SGHRS and CDR2 YFSETQ. This CDR3 has 14 residues. The CDR3 DNA reads TGCGCCAGCAGCTTGATTTCGGCCGCCGGGGAGCTGTTTTTT. Its translation is CASSLISAAGELFF.

This clonotype was recorded at least ten times. V gene TRBV20-1 combines with J gene TRBJ1-1; tentative D call: TRBD1 (6 bases). Germline CDR1 is DFQATT and CDR2 is SNEGSKA (reference sequence). Deletions cut 6 bases from V and 0 bases from J, with 11 bases between. The length of the CDR3 is 13 residues. The CDR3 sequence: CSAHGQMNTEAFF. Written as DNA, the CDR3 is TGCAGTGCGCATGGACAGATGAACACTGAAGCTTTCTTT.

This clonotype appeared many times. The chain has TRBV29-1 and TRBJ2-7; 8 bases match TRBD1. V dropped 7 bases and J dropped 2; count of bases not matched to a gene: 7. The CDR3 spans 13 residues. Germline assignment: CDR1 SQVTM and CDR2 ANQGSEA. CDR3 sequence: CSAARTGPYEQYF. The CDR3, as DNA: TGCAGCGCGGCCAGGACAGGGCCCTACGAGCAGTACTTC.

Comment on this clonotype: At one end, the junction sequence differs from germline, possibly due to a read error. V usage is TRBV2 and J usage is TRBJ2-7; maybe TRBD1 (5 bases). Per germline, CDR1 SNHLY and CDR2 FYNNEI. The CDR3 is 14 amino acids. The CDR3 region is CASSGTGFSYKQYF. CDR3 in DNA: TGTGCCAGCAGCGGAACAGGTTTCTCCTACAAGCAGTACTTC.